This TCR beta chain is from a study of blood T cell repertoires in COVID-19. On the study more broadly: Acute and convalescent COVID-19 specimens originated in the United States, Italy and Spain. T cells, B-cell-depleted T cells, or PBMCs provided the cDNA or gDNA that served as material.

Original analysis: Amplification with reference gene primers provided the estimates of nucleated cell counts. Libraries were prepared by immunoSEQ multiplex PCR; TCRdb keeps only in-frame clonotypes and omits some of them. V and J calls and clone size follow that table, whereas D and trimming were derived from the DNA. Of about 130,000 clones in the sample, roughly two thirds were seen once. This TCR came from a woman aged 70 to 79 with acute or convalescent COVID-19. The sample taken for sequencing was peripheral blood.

The CDR3 loop is CASRETVPYTYEQYF. As DNA, the CDR3 is TGTGCCAGCAGGGAGACAGTCCCCTACACCTACGAGCAGTACTTC. This chain connects TRBV27 to TRBJ2-7, with a possible D match to TRBD1 (5 bases). CDR1 and CDR2 (germline): MNHEY, SMNVEV (reference sequence). This CDR3 has 15 residues. Trimming took off 6 bases at V and 2 bases at J, with 17 bases between the two ends.